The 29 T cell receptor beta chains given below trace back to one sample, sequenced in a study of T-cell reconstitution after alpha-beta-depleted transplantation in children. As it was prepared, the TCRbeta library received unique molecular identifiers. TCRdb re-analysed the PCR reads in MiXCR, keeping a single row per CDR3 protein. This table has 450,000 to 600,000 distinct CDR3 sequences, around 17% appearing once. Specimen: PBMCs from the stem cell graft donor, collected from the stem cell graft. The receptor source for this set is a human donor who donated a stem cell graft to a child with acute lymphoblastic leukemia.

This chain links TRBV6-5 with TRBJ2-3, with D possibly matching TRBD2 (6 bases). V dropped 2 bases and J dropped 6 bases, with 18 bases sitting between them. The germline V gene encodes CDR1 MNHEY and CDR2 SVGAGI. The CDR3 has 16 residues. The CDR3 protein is CASSYALLARPDTQYF. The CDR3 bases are TGTGCCAGCAGTTACGCCTTGCTAGCGCGACCCGATACGCAGTATTTT.

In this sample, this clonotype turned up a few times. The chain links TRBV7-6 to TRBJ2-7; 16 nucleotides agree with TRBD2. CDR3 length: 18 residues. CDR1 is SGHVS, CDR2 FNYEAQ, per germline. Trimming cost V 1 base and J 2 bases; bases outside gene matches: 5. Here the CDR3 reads CASSLVSGTSGRAYEQYF. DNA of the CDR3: TGTGCCAGCAGCTTAGTATCAGGGACTAGCGGGAGGGCCTACGAGCAGTACTTC.

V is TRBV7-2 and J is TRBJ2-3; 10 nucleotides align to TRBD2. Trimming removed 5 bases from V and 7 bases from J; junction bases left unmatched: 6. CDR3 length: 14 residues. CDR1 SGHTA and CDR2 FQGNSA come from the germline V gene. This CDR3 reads CASSDWTSGYTQYF. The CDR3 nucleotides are TGTGCCAGCAGCGATTGGACTAGCGGATATACGCAGTATTTT.

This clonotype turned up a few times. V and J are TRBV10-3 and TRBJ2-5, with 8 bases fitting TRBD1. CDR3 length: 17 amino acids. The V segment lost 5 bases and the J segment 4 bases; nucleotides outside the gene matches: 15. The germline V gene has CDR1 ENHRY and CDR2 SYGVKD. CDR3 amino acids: CAISRDASVRGLETQYF. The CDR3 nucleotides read TGTGCCATCAGTAGGGATGCCTCCGTCAGGGGGCTAGAGACCCAGTACTTC.

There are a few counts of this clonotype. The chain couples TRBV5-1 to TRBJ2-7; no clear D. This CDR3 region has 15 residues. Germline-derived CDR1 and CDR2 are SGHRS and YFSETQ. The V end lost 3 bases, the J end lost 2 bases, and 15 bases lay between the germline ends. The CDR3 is CASSSQAVTTYEQYF. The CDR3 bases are TGCGCCAGCAGCTCCCAGGCGGTCACAACCTACGAGCAGTACTTC. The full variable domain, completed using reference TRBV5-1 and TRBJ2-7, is KAGVTQTPRYLIKTRGQQVTLSCSPISGHRSVSWYQQTPGQGLQFLFEYFSETQRNKGNFPGRFSGRQFSNSRSEMNVSTLELGDSALYLCASSSQAVTTYEQYFGPGTRLTVT.

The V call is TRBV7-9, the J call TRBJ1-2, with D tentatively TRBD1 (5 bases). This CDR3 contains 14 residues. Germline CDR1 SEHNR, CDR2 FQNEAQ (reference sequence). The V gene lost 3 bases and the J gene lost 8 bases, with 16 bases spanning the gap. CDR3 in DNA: TGTGCCAGCAGCTTGGGGGGGACCCCAGGGGGCTACACCTTC. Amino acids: CASSLGGTPGGYTF.

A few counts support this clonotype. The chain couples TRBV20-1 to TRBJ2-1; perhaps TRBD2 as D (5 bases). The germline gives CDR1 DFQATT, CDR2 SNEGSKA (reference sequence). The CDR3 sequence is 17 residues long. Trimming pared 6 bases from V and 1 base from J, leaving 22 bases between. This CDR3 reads CSAPASRGYTSYNEQFF. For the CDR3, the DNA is TGCAGTGCCCCCGCGTCGAGAGGGTACACTTCCTACAATGAGCAGTTCTTC.

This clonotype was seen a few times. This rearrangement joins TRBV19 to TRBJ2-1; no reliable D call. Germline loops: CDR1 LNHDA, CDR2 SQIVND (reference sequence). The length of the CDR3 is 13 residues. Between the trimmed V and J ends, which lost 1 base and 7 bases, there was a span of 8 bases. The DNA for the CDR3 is TGTGCCAGTAGTATAGTGAGAGCAAATGAGCAGTTCTTC. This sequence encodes CASSIVRANEQFF.

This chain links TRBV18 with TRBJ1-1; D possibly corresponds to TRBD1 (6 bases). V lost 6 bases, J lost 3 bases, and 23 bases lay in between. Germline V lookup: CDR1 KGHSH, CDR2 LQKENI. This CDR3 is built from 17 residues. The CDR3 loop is CASSQQGRVDGYTEAFF. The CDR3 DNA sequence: TGTGCCAGCTCGCAGCAGGGGCGAGTTGATGGGTACACTGAAGCTTTCTTT.

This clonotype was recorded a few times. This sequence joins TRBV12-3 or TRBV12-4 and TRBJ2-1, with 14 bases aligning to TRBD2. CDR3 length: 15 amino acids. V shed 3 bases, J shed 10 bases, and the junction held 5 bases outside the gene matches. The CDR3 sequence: CASSLTSGRASEQFF. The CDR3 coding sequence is TGTGCCAGCAGTTTGACTAGCGGGAGGGCCAGCGAGCAGTTCTTC.

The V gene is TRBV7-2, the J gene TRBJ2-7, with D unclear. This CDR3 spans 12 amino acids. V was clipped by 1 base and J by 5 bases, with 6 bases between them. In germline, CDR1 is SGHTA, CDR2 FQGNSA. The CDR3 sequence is CASSLVWDEQYF. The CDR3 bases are TGTGCCAGCAGCTTAGTATGGGACGAGCAGTACTTC.

The CDR3 DNA reads as TGCAGTGCTAGAGATGAGGGCAGGGTCCTGAACACTGAAGCTTTCTTT. Translated: CSARDEGRVLNTEAFF. J is TRBJ1-1 and V is TRBV20-1; perhaps TRBD1 as D (5 bases). V lost 0 bases and J lost 0, with 14 bases in between. Germline values: CDR1 DFQATT, CDR2 SNEGSKA (reference sequence). This CDR3 contains 16 residues.

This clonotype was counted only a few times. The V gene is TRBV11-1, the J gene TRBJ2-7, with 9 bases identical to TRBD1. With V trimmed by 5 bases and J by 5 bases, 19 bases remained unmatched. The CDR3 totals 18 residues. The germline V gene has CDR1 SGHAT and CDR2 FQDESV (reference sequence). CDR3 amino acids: CASSGSWDREGAKDEQYF. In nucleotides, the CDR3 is TGTGCCAGCAGCGGCTCTTGGGACAGGGAGGGGGCGAAGGACGAGCAGTACTTC.

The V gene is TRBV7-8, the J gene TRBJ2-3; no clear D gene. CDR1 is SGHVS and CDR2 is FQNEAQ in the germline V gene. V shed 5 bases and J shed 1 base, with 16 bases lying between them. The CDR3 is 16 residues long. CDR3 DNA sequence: TGTGCCAGCAGCCGACATAAAAGGGAACGCACAGATACGCAGTATTTT. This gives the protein CASSRHKRERTDTQYF.

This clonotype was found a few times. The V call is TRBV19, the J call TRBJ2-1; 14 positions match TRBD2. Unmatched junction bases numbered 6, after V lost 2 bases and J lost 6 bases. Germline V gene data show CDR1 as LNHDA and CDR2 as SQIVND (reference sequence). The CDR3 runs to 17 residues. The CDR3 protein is CASSIFSGTSGSNEQFF. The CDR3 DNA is TGTGCCAGTAGTATATTCTCCGGGACTAGCGGGAGCAATGAGCAGTTCTTC.

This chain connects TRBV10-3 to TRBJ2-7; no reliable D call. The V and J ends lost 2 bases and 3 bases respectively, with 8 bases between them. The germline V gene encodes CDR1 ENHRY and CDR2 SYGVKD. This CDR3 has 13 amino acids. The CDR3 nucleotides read TGTGCCATCAGTGAGGGGTCTTACTACGAGCAGTACTTC. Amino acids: CAISEGSYYEQYF.

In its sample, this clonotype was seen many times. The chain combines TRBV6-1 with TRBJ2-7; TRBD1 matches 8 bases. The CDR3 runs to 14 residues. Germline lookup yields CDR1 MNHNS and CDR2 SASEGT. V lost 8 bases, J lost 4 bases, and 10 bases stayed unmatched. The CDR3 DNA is TGTGCCAGCCGCCAAAGCAGGGGGCGGTACGAGCAGTACTTC. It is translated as CASRQSRGRYEQYF.

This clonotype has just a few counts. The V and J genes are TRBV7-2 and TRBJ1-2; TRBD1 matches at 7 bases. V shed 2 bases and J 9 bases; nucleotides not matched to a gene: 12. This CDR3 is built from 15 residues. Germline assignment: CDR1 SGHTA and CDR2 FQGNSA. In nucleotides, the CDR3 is TGTGCCAGCAGCTTAAAAGGAACAGGGGTGTCTAGCTACACCTTC. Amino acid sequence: CASSLKGTGVSSYTF.

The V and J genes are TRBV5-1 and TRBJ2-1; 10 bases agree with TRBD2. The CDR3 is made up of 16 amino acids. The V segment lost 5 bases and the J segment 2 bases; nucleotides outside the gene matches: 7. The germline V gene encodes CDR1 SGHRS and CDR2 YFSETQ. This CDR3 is CASRGPAGGTYNEQFF. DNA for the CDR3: TGCGCCAGCAGGGGTCCAGCGGGAGGGACCTACAATGAGCAGTTCTTC.

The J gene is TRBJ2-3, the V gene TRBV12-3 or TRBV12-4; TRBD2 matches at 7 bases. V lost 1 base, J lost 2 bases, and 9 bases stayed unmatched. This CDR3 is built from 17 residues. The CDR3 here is CASSLGGSLALTDTQYF. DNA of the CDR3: TGTGCCAGCAGTTTAGGCGGGAGCCTCGCCCTCACAGATACGCAGTATTTT.

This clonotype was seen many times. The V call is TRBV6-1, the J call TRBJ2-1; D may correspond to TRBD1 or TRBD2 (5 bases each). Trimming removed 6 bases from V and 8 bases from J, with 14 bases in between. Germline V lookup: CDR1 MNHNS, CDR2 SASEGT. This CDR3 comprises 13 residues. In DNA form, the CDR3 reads TGTGCCAGCAGCCCATTTTCGGGGCATGAGCAGTTCTTC. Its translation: CASSPFSGHEQFF.

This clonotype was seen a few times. The CDR3 DNA follows: TGTGCCAGCAGTTTCTCGGACAGGCCTAATGAAAAACTGTTTTTT. Residues: CASSFSDRPNEKLFF. The V and J genes are TRBV12-3 or TRBV12-4 and TRBJ1-4; 7 bases are shared with TRBD1. The V and J ends lost 3 bases and 3 bases, in that order; junction bases with no gene match: 4. The CDR3 is made up of 15 amino acids.

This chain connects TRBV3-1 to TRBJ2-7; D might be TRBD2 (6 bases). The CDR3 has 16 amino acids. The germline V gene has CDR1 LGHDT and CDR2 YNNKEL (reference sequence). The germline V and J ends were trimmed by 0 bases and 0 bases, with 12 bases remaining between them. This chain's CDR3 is CASSQEGAGLSYEQYF. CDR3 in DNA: TGTGCCAGCAGCCAAGAGGGAGCGGGCCTCTCCTACGAGCAGTACTTC.

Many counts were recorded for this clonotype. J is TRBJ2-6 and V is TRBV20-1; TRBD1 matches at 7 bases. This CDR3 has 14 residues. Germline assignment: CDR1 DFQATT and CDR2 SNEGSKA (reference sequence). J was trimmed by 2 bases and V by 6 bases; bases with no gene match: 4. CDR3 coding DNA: TGCAGTGCGCCAGACAGGGCTGGGGCCAACGTCCTGACTTTC. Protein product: CSAPDRAGANVLTF.

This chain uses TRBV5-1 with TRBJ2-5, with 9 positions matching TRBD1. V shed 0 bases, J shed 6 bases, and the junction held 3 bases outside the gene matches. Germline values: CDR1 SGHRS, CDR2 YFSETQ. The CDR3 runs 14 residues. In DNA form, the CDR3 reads TGCGCCAGCAGCTTGGACAGGGGGCTAAAGACCCAGTACTTC. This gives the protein CASSLDRGLKTQYF.

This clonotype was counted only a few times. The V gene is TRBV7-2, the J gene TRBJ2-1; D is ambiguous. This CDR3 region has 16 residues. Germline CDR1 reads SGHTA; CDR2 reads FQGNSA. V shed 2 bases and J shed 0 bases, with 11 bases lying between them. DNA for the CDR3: TGTGCCAGCAGCTTAAGGTCGGATCTCTCCTACAATGAGCAGTTCTTC. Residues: CASSLRSDLSYNEQFF.

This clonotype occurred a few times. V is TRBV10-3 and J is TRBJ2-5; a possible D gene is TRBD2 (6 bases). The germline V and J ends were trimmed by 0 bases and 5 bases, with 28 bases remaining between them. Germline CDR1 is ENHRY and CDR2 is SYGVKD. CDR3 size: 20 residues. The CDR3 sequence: CAISESVDTPRLDEGETQYF. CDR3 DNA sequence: TGTGCCATCAGTGAGTCCGTTGATACACCCCGACTAGATGAAGGCGAGACCCAGTACTTC.

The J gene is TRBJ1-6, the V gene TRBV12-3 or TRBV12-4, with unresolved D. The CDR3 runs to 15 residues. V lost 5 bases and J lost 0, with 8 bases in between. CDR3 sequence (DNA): TGTGCCAGCAGTAACGAGGGCTCCTATAATTCACCCCTCCACTTT. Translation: CASSNEGSYNSPLHF.

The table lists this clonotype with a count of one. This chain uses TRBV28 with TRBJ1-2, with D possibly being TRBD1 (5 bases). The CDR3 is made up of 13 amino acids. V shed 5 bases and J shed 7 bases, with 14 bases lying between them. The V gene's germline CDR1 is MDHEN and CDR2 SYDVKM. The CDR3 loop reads CASSLGQLAGYTF. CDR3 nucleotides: TGTGCCAGCAGTCTGGGGCAGTTGGCTGGCTACACCTTC.